This T cell receptor (beta chain) emerged from a study of OX40 agonist ivuxolimab in advanced cancers. About the research overall: At 0.01 to 10 mg/kg, ivuxolimab was administered intravenously to patients every 2 weeks. The study, taken as a whole, reports: Several nonresponders also turned out to have low normalized T-cell clonal expansion.

The CDR3 is made up of 14 amino acids. Trimming shortened V by 1 base and J by 4 bases, and 10 bases separated the two germline ends. The V gene's germline CDR1 is LGHNA and CDR2 YSLEER. The protocol was immunoSEQ multiplex PCR, while the TCRdb copy is restricted to in-frame clones and leaves out a portion. The repertoire holds 65,000 to 90,000 clones, around 84% seen once, with 2.5% to 3% in the top ten. Turning to this clone: Its specificity is unknown.

The starting material was CD4+ or CD8+ T cells sorted from blood, obtained in a trial of the OX40 agonist ivuxolimab. This chain connects TRBV4-3 to TRBJ1-1, with no clear D. The source of this sequence is an adult with an advanced solid tumor such as melanoma, head and neck, liver or kidney cancer. The CDR3 loop is CASSQGDEGTEAFF. In DNA, the CDR3 is TGCGCCAGCAGCCAAGGTGATGAAGGCACTGAAGCTTTCTTT.